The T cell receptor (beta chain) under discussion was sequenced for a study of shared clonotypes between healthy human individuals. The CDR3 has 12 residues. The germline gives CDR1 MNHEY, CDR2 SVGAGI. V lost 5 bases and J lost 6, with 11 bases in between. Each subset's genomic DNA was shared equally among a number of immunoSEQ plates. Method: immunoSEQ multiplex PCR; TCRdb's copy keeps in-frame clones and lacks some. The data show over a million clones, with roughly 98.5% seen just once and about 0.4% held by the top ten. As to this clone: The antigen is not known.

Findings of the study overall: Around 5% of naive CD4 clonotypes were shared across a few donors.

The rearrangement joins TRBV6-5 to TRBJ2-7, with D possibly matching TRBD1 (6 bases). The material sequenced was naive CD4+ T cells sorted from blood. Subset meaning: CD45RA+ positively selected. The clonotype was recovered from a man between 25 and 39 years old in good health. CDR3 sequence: CASSQTGFEQYF. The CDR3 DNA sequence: TGTGCCAGCAGTCAAACAGGGTTCGAGCAGTACTTC.